These 17 T cell receptor beta chains came from one sample sequenced in a study of post-analysis software for immune sequencing data. No antigen has been assigned to these receptors. Findings and limits, study-wide: Controls showed lower frequencies than patients for a few TRBV segments, and TRBV5-6, TRBV5-1 and TRBV20-1 were among these.

Presence of unique molecular identifiers characterized the TCR beta cDNA libraries. TCRdb re-called the PCR reads with MiXCR, one entry per CDR3 protein. The table includes 450,000 to 700,000 distinct CDR3 sequences, 40% to 50% detected once. Sequencing was done on a sample of blood. The receptors were sampled from a girl aged 10-17 years with multiple sclerosis.

This chain connects TRBV12-3 or TRBV12-4 to TRBJ1-2; D is undetermined. The V end was cut by 1 base, the J end by 9 bases, with 18 bases between. CDR3 length: 15 residues. CDR3 sequence reads: CASSLGQTVWKSYTF. The CDR3 DNA is TGTGCCAGCAGTTTAGGGCAGACTGTATGGAAGAGCTACACCTTC.

This chain joins TRBV20-1 and TRBJ2-7; 12 positions match TRBD1. Germline V lookup: CDR1 DFQATT, CDR2 SNEGSKA (reference sequence). The length of the CDR3 is 14 residues. V dropped 0 bases and J dropped 5; count of bases not matched to a gene: 2. The CDR3 nucleotides read TGCAGTGCTAGAGAGGGACAGGGGGCCCACGAGCAGTACTTC. Amino acids: CSAREGQGAHEQYF.

This clonotype was counted a few times. The chain joins TRBV24-1 to TRBJ2-1; D is unresolved. Trimming took 6 bases from V and 5 from J, leaving 7 bases between them. The CDR3 runs to 12 residues. Germline V gives CDR1 KGHDR, CDR2 SFDVKD. The CDR3 here is CATSKDDNEQFF. CDR3 sequence (DNA): TGTGCCACCAGTAAGGACGACAATGAGCAGTTCTTC.

This clonotype was seen only a few times. J is TRBJ2-7 and V is TRBV10-1, with no clear D. Trimming removed 3 bases from V and 0 bases from J, with 6 bases in between. The CDR3 contains 13 residues. Germline V gene sequence: CDR1 WNHNN, CDR2 SYGVQD (reference sequence). The CDR3 DNA reads TGCGCCAGCAGTGATCGAAGCTCCTACGAGCAGTACTTC. Its protein product is CASSDRSSYEQYF.

The gene calls are TRBV6-5 and TRBJ1-4; 7 bases map to TRBD1. The germline CDR1 and CDR2 sequences are MNHEY and SVGAGI. The CDR3 loop spans 14 amino acids. Trimming removed 8 bases from V and 2 bases from J; junction bases left unmatched: 5. The CDR3 region is CASQKQGTNEKLFF. CDR3 nucleotide sequence: TGTGCCAGCCAAAAACAGGGGACTAATGAAAAACTGTTTTTT.

This rearrangement joins TRBV28 to TRBJ2-5; TRBD2 matches at 9 bases. The CDR3 contains 16 residues. CDR1 MDHEN and CDR2 SYDVKM come from the germline V gene. Trimming removed 6 bases from V and 11 bases from J; junction bases left unmatched: 19. The CDR3 DNA sequence: TGTGCCAGCAGCCTATCAGAGTCTTGGACTAGCGTTGAGCAGTACTTC. Translation: CASSLSESWTSVEQYF. Full variable domain (remainder filled in from reference TRBV28 and TRBJ2-5): DVKVTQSSRYLVKRTGEKVFLECVQDMDHENMFWYRQDPGLGLRLIYFSYDVKMKEKGDIPEGYSVSREKKERFSLILESASTNQTSMYLCASSLSESWTSVEQYFGPGTRLLVL.

The chain recombines TRBV10-3 with TRBJ1-4; 7 bases line up with TRBD1. The CDR3 is 14 amino acids. V gave up 4 bases and J gave up 5 bases; unmatched junction bases: 4. CDR1 is ENHRY, CDR2 SYGVKD, per germline. The chain's CDR3 is CAISGQGTNEKLFF. The CDR3 DNA is TGTGCCATCAGTGGACAGGGTACGAATGAAAAACTGTTTTTT.

This chain uses TRBV9 with TRBJ2-5; 8 bases agree with TRBD2. Germline V gives CDR1 SGDLS, CDR2 YYNGEE. V lost 4 bases to trimming and J lost 1 base; unmatched junction nucleotides: 6. The length of the CDR3 is 15 residues. CDR3 DNA: TGTGCCAGCAGCTCCGGGAGGGGTCGCCAAGAGACCCAGTACTTC. Its translation: CASSSGRGRQETQYF.

This clonotype has just a few counts. The J gene is TRBJ2-5, the V gene TRBV10-3; 7 positions agree with TRBD2. This CDR3 is built from 14 residues. Trimming cost V 5 bases and J 2 bases; bases outside gene matches: 5. CDR1 is ENHRY and CDR2 is SYGVKD in the germline V gene. In DNA, the CDR3 is TGTGCCATCAGTCCGGGGACTACACAAGAGACCCAGTACTTC. Its translation: CAISPGTTQETQYF.

The chain combines TRBV4-1 with TRBJ2-1, with TRBD2 identical over 8 bases. CDR3 length: 17 amino acids. Germline V gives CDR1 MGHRA, CDR2 YSYEKL. The trim removed 3 bases at V and 9 bases at J, leaving 16 bases unmatched. CDR3 residues: CASSHPGTSPNAGEQFF. CDR3 nucleotides: TGCGCCAGCAGCCACCCAGGGACTAGTCCGAATGCGGGTGAGCAGTTCTTC.

The chain links TRBV7-2 to TRBJ1-2; D perhaps matches TRBD1 (5 bases). V shed 1 base and J shed 8 bases, with 17 bases lying between them. CDR3 length equals 15 residues. The germline V gene has CDR1 SGHTA and CDR2 FQGNSA. The CDR3 protein is CASSLVPRDPGGYTF. The DNA of the CDR3 is TGTGCCAGCAGCTTAGTCCCACGGGACCCAGGGGGCTACACCTTC.

This sequence joins TRBV30 and TRBJ1-2; D is unresolved. The V end lost 0 bases, the J end lost 0 bases, and 11 bases lay between the germline ends. The CDR3 sequence is 15 residues long. From germline, CDR1 is GTSNPN and CDR2 SVGIG (reference sequence). The CDR3 bases are TGTGCCTGGAGTGTACACATGCTAGCTAACTATGGCTACACCTTC. It encodes CAWSVHMLANYGYTF.

The table lists this clonotype with a few counts. This chain connects TRBV6-5 to TRBJ1-5; 7 bases align to TRBD1. Losses at the gene ends were 9 bases for V and 3 bases for J; bases not matched to a gene: 8. Germline V gene sequence: CDR1 MNHEY, CDR2 SVGAGI. This CDR3 comprises 14 residues. CDR3 sequence (DNA): TGTGCCAGTTCGGGGACAGCACTCAATCAGCCCCAGCATTTT. Amino acids: CASSGTALNQPQHF.

CDR3 amino acids: CASSLTGLRTDTQYF. DNA of the CDR3: TGTGCCAGCAGTTTAACCGGTTTGCGAACAGATACGCAGTATTTT. This rearrangement joins TRBV12-3 or TRBV12-4 to TRBJ2-3; D gene ambiguous. The CDR3 extends over 15 amino acids. The ends were cut back, 2 bases at V and 3 bases at J, with 12 bases in the middle.

V usage is TRBV6-1 and J usage is TRBJ2-3; the D gene is possibly TRBD2 (5 bases). The CDR3 runs to 14 residues. Trimming removed 8 bases at V and 4 bases at J, with 16 bases between. Looked up from germline, CDR1 is MNHNS and CDR2 is SASEGT. CDR3: CASSRTPPADTQYF. In nucleotides, the CDR3 is TGTGCCAGCTCCCGGACTCCCCCCGCAGATACGCAGTATTTT.

The genes are TRBV12-3 or TRBV12-4 and TRBJ1-2; D is unclear. V was cut by 4 bases and J by 5 bases, with 14 bases left in between. The CDR3 has 14 residues. CDR3 sequence reads: CASSSQPIPYGYTF. The CDR3 coding sequence is TGTGCCAGCAGTTCCCAACCAATTCCGTATGGCTACACCTTC.

This clonotype was detected a few times. This chain joins TRBV4-1 and TRBJ2-5, with 7 bases identical to TRBD1. Germline CDR1 MGHRA, CDR2 YSYEKL. This CDR3 contains 17 residues. V dropped 0 bases and J dropped 1; count of bases not matched to a gene: 8. The CDR3 sequence is CASSQDWTGGFQETQYF. In nucleotides, the CDR3 is TGCGCCAGCAGCCAAGATTGGACAGGTGGGTTCCAAGAGACCCAGTACTTC.